The clone carrying this T cell receptor (beta chain) came up a few times. These data are taken from a study of early T cells in non-severe SARS-CoV-2 infection. TCRdb recomputed calls from the 5' RACE reads with MiXCR, one row per CDR3 protein. The repertoire holds about 110,000 distinct CDR3 sequences, with about an eighth as singletons. The source is an adult who was a healthcare worker with PCR-confirmed SARS-CoV-2 infection or an uninfected control (not recorded which). Specimen: whole blood.

CDR3: CAIRLLDRGDTGELFF. The CDR3 region has the DNA TGTGCCATCCGACTCCTGGACAGGGGCGACACCGGGGAGCTGTTTTTT. The chain joins TRBV10-3 to TRBJ2-2, with 9 bases lining up with TRBD1. CDR3 length: 16 amino acids. The junction had 10 bases not matched to a gene; V was cut back by 8 bases and J by 3 bases. The germline CDR1 and CDR2 sequences are ENHRY and SYGVKD.